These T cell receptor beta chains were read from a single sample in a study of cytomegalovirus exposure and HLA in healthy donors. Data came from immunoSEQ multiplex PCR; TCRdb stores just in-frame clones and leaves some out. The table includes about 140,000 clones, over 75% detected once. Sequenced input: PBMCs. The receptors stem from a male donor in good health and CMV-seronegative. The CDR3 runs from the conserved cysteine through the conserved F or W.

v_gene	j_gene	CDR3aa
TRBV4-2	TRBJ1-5	CASSQRRPGQGINGNQPQHF
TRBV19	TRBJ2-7	CASTAGGQGYEQYF
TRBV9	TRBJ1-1	CASALGAGTEAFF
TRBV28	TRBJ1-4	CASSLAVTANEKLFF
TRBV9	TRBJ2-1	CASSQSGRVFDEQFF
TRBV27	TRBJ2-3	CASSFAVSTDTQYF
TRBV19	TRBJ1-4	CASSMNFGTGNEKLFF
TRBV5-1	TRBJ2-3	CASSLDQGTDTQYF
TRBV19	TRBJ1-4	CASTQQGAYEKLFF
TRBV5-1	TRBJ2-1	CASSYKSEAGNEQFF
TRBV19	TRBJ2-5	CASSTLAGTETQYF
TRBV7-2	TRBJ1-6	CASTLDRVYSPLHF
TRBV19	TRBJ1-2	CASSDSFYGYTF
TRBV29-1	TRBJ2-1	CSVDEGDLYNEQFF
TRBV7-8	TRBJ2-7	CASSLRGSGSQYEQYF
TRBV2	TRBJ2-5	CASTPPWAGVAKTQYF
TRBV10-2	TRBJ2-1	CASSPGLISSYNEQFF
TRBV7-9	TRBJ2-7	CASSPPPGHPRPEQYF
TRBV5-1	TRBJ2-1	CASSFGTGYNEQFF
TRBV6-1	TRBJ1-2	CASMTLDRGYYGYTF
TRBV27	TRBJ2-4	CASSLWDRGDIQYF
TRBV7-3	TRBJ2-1	CASSLASGRVSYNEQFF
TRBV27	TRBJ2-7	CASSLGGRGYEQYF
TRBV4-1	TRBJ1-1	CASSPRGNTEAFF
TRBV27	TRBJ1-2	CASSLLGTGTNYGYTF
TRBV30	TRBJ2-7	CAWSYSGTDYEQYF
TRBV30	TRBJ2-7	CAYTSGTSGPYEQYF
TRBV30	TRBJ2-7	CAWSVSSYEQYF
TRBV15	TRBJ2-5	CATSRGAGEETQYF
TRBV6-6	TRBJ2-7	CASSSSQSGGQYF
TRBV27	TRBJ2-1	CASSRRAIRDNEQFF
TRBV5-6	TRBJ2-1	CASSVKPSTNNEQFF
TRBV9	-	CASSYRGGGSSYEQYF
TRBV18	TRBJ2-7	CASSPTSGSTYEQYF
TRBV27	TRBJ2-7	CASSLGALYEQYF
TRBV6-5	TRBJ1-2	CASSSLDRPYGYTF
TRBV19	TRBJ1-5	CATETGFSNQPQHF
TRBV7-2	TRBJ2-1	CASSANSGTIDNEQFF
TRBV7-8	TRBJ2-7	CASSLVREQYF
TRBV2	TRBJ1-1	CASSEARAGDGSEAFF
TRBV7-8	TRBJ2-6	CASSSPGLFSGANVLTF
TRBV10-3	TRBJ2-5	CATRGSTSGQETQYF
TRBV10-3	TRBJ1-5	CAISDSGYANQPQHF
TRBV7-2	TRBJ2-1	CASTRLAGSYNEQFF
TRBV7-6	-	CASSSGRGGSYEQYF
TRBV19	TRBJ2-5	CASGGTGLAAQYF
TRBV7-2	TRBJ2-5	CASSLNPPGSGETQYF
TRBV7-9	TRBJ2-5	CASSWLAGVPKQETQYF
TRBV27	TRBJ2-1	CASSRSGSGPYNEQFF